This T cell receptor (beta chain) was recorded in a study of neurological immune-mediated disorders. General study findings and limits: Across subjects, no CDR3 amino acid sequence appeared in expanded clones of more than one subject, a finding that suggested private repertoires in all groups. Whereas HTLV-1-associated myelopathy showed the most TCR clonal expansion, multiple sclerosis showed the least, with levels below those of healthy controls.

Volunteers from a blood bank in Maryland, USA, constituted the healthy controls. cDNA was made by 5'RACE with 10-nucleotide random UMIs. Each CDR3 protein is one row after TCRdb ran MiXCR on the 5' RACE reads. This sample has approximately 82,000 distinct CDR3 sequences, with less than 15% found just once. To note about this clonotype: The antigen is not known.

CDR1 is SGHDT and CDR2 is YYEEEE in the germline V gene. V lost 7 bases to trimming and J lost 7 bases, with 14 bases between them. CDR3 length: 13 amino acids. The chain carries TRBV5-6 and TRBJ2-2, with no clear D. Sequenced material: PBMCs. The origin of this receptor is a woman aged 45 to 65 in good health. The CDR3 spells CASGSLVNGELFF. The CDR3 DNA is TGTGCCAGCGGGTCCCTAGTGAACGGGGAGCTGTTTTTT.